This T cell receptor (beta chain) was recovered during a study of HIV-infected patients and healthy controls. The repertoire came from unfractionated whole blood and reflected all unsorted peripheral T cells. Alpha and beta constant-region primers primed reverse transcription of around 0.5 ug RNA. Each of the alpha and beta chains got its own library through chain-specific third strand synthesis with indices. From the 5' RACE reads, TCRdb called clonotypes with MiXCR, one entry per CDR3 protein. The data contain around 5,300 distinct CDR3 sequences, approximately 20% of them singletons. In germline, CDR1 is SNHLY, CDR2 FYNNEI. V was cut by 4 bases and J by 3 bases, with 10 bases left in between. The CDR3 runs to 14 residues. The sample holds many counts of this clonotype.

The rearrangement joins TRBV2 to TRBJ1-5; possibly TRBD1 for D (6 bases). The sample here was blood, taken before antiretroviral therapy. The sequence was obtained from an adult with HIV infection. DNA of the CDR3: TGTGCCAGCAGTGCTGCAGGGGCCAATCAGCCCCAGCATTTT. Translated: CASSAAGANQPQHF.